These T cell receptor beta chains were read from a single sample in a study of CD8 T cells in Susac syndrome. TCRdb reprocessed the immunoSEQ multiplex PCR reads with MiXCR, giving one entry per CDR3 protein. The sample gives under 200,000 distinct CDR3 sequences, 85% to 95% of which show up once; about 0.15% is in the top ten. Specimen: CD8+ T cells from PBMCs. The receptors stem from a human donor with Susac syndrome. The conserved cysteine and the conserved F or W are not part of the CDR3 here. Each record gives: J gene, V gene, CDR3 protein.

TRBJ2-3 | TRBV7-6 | ASSPYAGTSRDTQY
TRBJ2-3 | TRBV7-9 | ASSYPLTDTQY
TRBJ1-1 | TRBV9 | ASSVDLEDWGTEAF
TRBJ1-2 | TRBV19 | ASSWRTGNYGYT
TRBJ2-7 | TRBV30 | AWSVGGDEQY
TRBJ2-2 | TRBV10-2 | ASSQDSYTGELF
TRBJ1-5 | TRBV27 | ASSIRAPNQPQH
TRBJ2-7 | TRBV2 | ASSDGTSGRRAYEQY
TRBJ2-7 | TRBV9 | ASSADRGGGQQY
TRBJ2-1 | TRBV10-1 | ASSELLPGEF
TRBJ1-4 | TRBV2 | ASSLNEKLF
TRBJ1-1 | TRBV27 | ASSSADIAQRAF
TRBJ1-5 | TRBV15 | ATSRVGISNQPQH
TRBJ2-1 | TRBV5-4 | ASSVRTDNEQF
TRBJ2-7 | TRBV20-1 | SARDSGTYEQY
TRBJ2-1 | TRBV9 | ASSPGGAYNEQF
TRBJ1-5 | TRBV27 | ASSFLGGDQPQH
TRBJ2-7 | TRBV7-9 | ASSLGLAATYEQY
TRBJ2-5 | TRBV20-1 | SARDWGHTQETQY
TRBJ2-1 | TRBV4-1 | ASSRSDREGNEQF
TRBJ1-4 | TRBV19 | ASSMAGGNEKLF
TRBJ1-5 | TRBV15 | ATSRGGDNQPQH
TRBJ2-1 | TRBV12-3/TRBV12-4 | ASRSLADHYNEQF
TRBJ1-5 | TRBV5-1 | ASSPEGDQPQH
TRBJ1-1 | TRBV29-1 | SGRTGPFTLNTEAF
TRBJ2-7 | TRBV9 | ASSVGGQTYEQY
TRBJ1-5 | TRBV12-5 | ASLGGDSNQPQH
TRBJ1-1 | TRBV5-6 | ASSTDRANTEAF
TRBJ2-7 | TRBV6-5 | ASSYRDRFYEQY
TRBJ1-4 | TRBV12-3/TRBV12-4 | ASSFATNEKLF
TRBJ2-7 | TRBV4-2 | ASSQGQGTYEQY
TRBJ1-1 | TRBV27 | ASSPTGVLSEAF
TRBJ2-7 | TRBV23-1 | ASSQSGEQY
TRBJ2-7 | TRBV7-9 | ASSPRGGIKPYEQY
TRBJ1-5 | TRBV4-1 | ASSQDLVGNQPQH
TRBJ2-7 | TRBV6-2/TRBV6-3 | ASGDGTPSEQY
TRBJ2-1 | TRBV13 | ASIGGLAIQAEQF
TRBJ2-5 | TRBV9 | ASSVEGGAGNLRETQY
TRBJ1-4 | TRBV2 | ASRLSTNEKLF
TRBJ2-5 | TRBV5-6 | ASSLDRQETQY
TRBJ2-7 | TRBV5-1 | ASSLEASSGYEQY
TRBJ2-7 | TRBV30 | AWSPGQGNEQY
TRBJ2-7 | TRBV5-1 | ASSLASTYEQY
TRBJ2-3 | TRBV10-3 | ATRRTSGSADTQY
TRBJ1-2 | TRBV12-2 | ASRLYGAPGYT
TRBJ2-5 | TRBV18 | ASSVQGEETQY